This paragraph reports one TCR beta chain. In the source study's methods: Estimation of nucleated cell counts relied on the amplification of reference gene primers. Method: immunoSEQ multiplex PCR; TCRdb's copy keeps in-frame clones and lacks some. The V and J calls and the clone size are those of that table, but D and trimming were determined from the DNA. The top ten clones hold 7% to 8% of a sample with 150,000 to 200,000 clones, around 86% of them seen once. The CDR3 spans 17 residues. V was trimmed by 1 base and J by 2 bases, leaving 14 bases between them. The germline gives CDR1 SGHTA, CDR2 FQGNSA. These data are taken from a study of blood T cell repertoires in COVID-19. Study-level information: Acute-phase and convalescent COVID-19 samples originated in the United States, Italy and Spain. Sample material is recorded as cDNA or gDNA derived from T cells, B-cell-depleted T cells, or PBMCs.

The source material was peripheral blood. This receptor was obtained from an elderly woman in a cohort sampled during active or convalescent COVID-19. This chain uses TRBV7-2 with TRBJ2-2; possible D gene TRBD1, 5 bases. The DNA of the CDR3 is TGTGCCAGCAGCTTAGGGGTTTCAGGGTCTAACACCGGGGAGCTGTTTTTT. Translation: CASSLGVSGSNTGELFF.